Listed below are T cell receptor beta chains from one sample, sequenced in a study of blood T cell repertoires in COVID-19. Libraries were prepared by immunoSEQ multiplex PCR; TCRdb keeps only in-frame clonotypes and omits some of them. The sample lists 300,000 to 400,000 clones, about 87% occurring once. Sequencing input: peripheral blood. The receptors were sampled from a woman aged 50 to 60 who had recovered from COVID-19. Both conserved end residues are part of each CDR3. The D gene is left open where the match is weak. Not every row has a clone size; where given, it reads once, few, many or a size class.

abundance | d_gene | j_gene | v_gene | CDR3aa | CDR3nt
NA | NA | TRBJ1-1 | TRBV10-3 | CASSGEGSTEAFF | TGTGCATCCTCCGGGGAGGGGAGCACTGAAGCTTTCTTT
few | TRBD1 | TRBJ1-2 | TRBV5-6 | CASSLNRGYGYTF | TGTGCCAGCAGCTTGAACAGGGGCTATGGCTACACCTTC
NA | NA | TRBJ1-2 | TRBV28 | CASSLQGTDGYTF | TGTGCCAGCAGTTTACAGGGGACCGATGGCTACACCTTC
NA | NA | TRBJ1-5 | TRBV18 | CASSPGPAQPQHF | TGTGCCAGCTCACCAGGGCCGGCTCAGCCCCAGCATTTT
NA | NA | TRBJ2-7 | TRBV28 | CASSPLRGYEQYF | TGTGCCAGCAGTCCGCTCCGGGGTTACGAGCAGTACTTC
NA | NA | TRBJ2-2 | TRBV6-5 | CASRRASTGELFF | TGTGCCAGCAGGAGGGCATCCACCGGGGAGCTGTTTTTT
NA | NA | TRBJ1-3 | TRBV30 | CAWSVLVGRGNTIYF | TGTGCCTGGAGTGTACTTGTTGGGCGTGGAAACACCATATATTTT
NA | TRBD1 | TRBJ2-3 | TRBV11-2 | CASSLDGQDTDTQYF | TGTGCCAGCAGCTTAGATGGACAGGACACAGATACGCAGTATTTT
NA | NA | TRBJ2-7 | TRBV15 | CATSRGGSSYEQYF | TGTGCCACCAGCAGAGGTGGCAGTTCCTACGAGCAGTACTTC
NA | NA | TRBJ2-7 | TRBV7-2 | CASSLGGGYSYEQYF | TGTGCCAGCAGCTTAGGTGGGGGGTACTCCTACGAGCAGTACTTC
NA | NA | TRBJ1-3 | TRBV30 | CAWSPAGGNTIYF | TGTGCCTGGAGCCCGGCGGGAGGGAACACCATATATTTT
once | TRBD2 | TRBJ2-2 | TRBV30 | CAWRGLAGLATGELFF | TGTGCCTGGAGGGGACTAGCGGGATTGGCCACCGGGGAGCTGTTTTTT
NA | NA | TRBJ1-2 | TRBV5-4 | CASSLDHARVGDGYTF | TGTGCCAGCAGCTTGGACCATGCGCGGGTCGGGGATGGCTACACCTTC
NA | NA | TRBJ1-2 | TRBV28 | CASSLAGVPENYGYTF | TGTGCCAGCAGTTTAGCAGGGGTACCGGAAAACTATGGCTACACCTTC
NA | TRBD1 | TRBJ2-3 | TRBV5-6 | CASSLGQGMADTQYF | TGTGCCAGCAGCTTGGGACAGGGGATGGCAGATACGCAGTATTTT
NA | TRBD1 | TRBJ2-7 | TRBV5-1 | CASKVRDRGPAEQYF | TGCGCCAGTAAAGTCCGGGACAGGGGGCCCGCCGAGCAGTACTTC
once | NA | TRBJ1-2 | TRBV6-5 | CASSPVGGNYGYTF | TGTGCCAGCAGCCCCGTGGGGGGTAACTATGGTTACACCTTC
NA | TRBD2 | TRBJ2-3 | TRBV7-2 | CASSSPGLVGVDTQYF | TGTGCCAGCAGCTCTCCGGGACTAGTGGGGGTGGATACGCAGTATTTT
NA | NA | TRBJ1-4 | TRBV28 | CASAFLEGREKLFF | TGTGCCAGCGCCTTTCTGGAGGGGCGCGAAAAACTGTTTTTT
NA | NA | TRBJ2-2 | TRBV28 | CASSLSGAGELFF | TGTGCCAGCAGTTTATCCGGGGCCGGGGAGCTGTTTTTT
NA | TRBD1 | TRBJ2-3 | TRBV29-1 | CSAGQASTDTQYF | TGCAGCGCTGGACAGGCTAGCACAGATACGCAGTATTTT
once | TRBD1 | TRBJ2-1 | TRBV6-1 | CASSEAGTGGREQFF | TGTGCCAGCAGTGAAGCCGGGACAGGGGGTCGTGAGCAGTTCTTC
NA | TRBD1 | TRBJ1-6 | TRBV2 | CASQGDRANSPLHF | TGTGCCAGCCAGGGGGACAGAGCTAATTCACCCCTCCACTTT
once | NA | TRBJ2-7 | TRBV24-1 | CATSDHLTGSHGEQYF | TGTGCCACCAGTGATCACCTGACAGGCTCCCACGGCGAGCAGTACTTC
NA | NA | TRBJ1-5 | TRBV28 | CASSLGGGGNQPQHF | TGTGCCAGCAGCCTAGGGGGAGGGGGCAATCAGCCCCAGCATTTT
NA | NA | TRBJ1-1 | TRBV30 | CAWSKRKGGWNTEAFF | TGTGCCTGGAGCAAGAGGAAGGGGGGGTGGAACACTGAAGCTTTCTTT
NA | TRBD1 | TRBJ1-2 | TRBV3-1/TRBV3-2 | CASSRRDRDLWGYTF | TGTGCCAGCAGCCGCCGGGACAGGGATTTGTGGGGCTACACCTTC
NA | NA | TRBJ1-6 | TRBV28 | CASRTLGAGTNSPLHF | TGTGCCAGCAGAACTTTGGGAGCAGGCACAAATTCACCCCTCCACTTT
NA | NA | TRBJ2-7 | TRBV4-3 | CASSQVTTSSKQYF | TGCGCCAGCAGCCAAGTGACTACCAGCTCCAAGCAGTACTTC
few | TRBD2 | TRBJ2-1 | TRBV14 | CASSRNSGSSYNEQFF | TGTGCCAGCAGTCGAAATAGCGGGAGCTCCTACAATGAGCAGTTCTTC
NA | NA | TRBJ2-6 | TRBV5-1 | CASSLTGTGANVLTF | TGCGCCAGCAGCTTGACAGGGACTGGGGCCAACGTCCTGACTTTC
NA | NA | TRBJ1-1 | TRBV5-4 | CASSRRDTNTEAFF | TGTGCCAGCAGCCGCCGGGACACTAACACTGAAGCTTTCTTT
NA | NA | TRBJ1-4 | TRBV19 | CASSIGSRDEKLFF | TGTGCCAGTAGTATAGGGTCAAGAGATGAAAAACTGTTTTTT